This entry features one T cell receptor beta chain sequence. These data belong to a study of T cells in Graves' hyperthyroidism and ophthalmopathy. Study summary: Peripheral blood was taken when the disease was first diagnosed, before any treatment began.

Researchers amplified the TCR beta CDR3 regions from RNA transcripts. During a first-round RT-PCR of the TCR CDR3, the HTBI primer set was used. TCRdb reanalysed the multiplex PCR reads using MiXCR and keeps one entry per CDR3 protein. The sample includes a few hundred thousand distinct CDR3 sequences, about 15% of them seen just once. Diagnoses were made from clinical symptoms, serum measures (thyroxine and TRAb), thyroid ultrasound and orbital computed tomography. Trimming pared 7 bases from V and 9 bases from J, leaving 24 bases between. This CDR3 is 15 amino acids long. The germline gives CDR1 LNHDA, CDR2 SQIVND (reference sequence).

The receptor's source is a woman in her forties or fifties with Graves' hyperthyroidism that later progressed to Graves' ophthalmopathy. This chain joins TRBV19 and TRBJ1-1, with D unresolved. The material sequenced was blood. The CDR3 DNA reads as TGTGCCAGTATAGGTTCAGGTCAGAAGTTTTCCCAAGCTTTCTTT. This encodes CASIGSGQKFSQAFF.